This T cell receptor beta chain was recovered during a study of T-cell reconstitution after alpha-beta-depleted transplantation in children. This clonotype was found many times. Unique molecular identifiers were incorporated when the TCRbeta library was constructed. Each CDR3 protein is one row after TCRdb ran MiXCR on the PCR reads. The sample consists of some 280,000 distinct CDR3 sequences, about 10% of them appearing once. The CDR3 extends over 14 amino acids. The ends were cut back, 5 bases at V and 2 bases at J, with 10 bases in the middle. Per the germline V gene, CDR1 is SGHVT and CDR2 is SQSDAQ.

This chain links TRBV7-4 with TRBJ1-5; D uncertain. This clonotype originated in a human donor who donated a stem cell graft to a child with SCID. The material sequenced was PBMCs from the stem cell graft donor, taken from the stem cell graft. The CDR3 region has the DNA TGTGCCAGCAGCCCGGACCGACGCAATCAGCCCCAGCATTTT. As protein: CASSPDRRNQPQHF.